This T cell receptor beta chain was captured by sequencing in a study of control samples from healthy donors and cancer patients. Per germline, CDR1 GTSNPN and CDR2 SVGIG (reference sequence). The CDR3 has 13 residues. V was cut by 0 bases and J by 5 bases, with 10 bases left in between. The assay was immunoSEQ multiplex PCR, and TCRdb's table has in-frame clones only and misses some. Of 78,000 or so clones listed, 70% to 90% were seen once; the top ten hold 4.5% to 6%. The origin of this receptor is a woman aged 45-59 years in good health. Input material: blood. The J gene is TRBJ1-1, the V gene TRBV30; D perhaps matches TRBD1 (5 bases). The CDR3 loop is CAWSVGAGTEAFF. The CDR3 bases are TGTGCCTGGAGTGTTGGGGCAGGGACTGAAGCTTTCTTT.